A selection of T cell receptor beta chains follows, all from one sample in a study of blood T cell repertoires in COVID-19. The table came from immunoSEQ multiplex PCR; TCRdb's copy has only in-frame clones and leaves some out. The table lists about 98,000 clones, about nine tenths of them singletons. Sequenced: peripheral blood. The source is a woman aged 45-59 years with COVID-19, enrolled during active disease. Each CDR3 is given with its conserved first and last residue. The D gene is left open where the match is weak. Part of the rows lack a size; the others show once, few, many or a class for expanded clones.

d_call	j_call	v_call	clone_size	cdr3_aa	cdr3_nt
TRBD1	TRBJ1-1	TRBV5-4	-	CASSIQGAHTEAFF	TGTGCCAGCAGCATACAGGGGGCACACACTGAAGCTTTCTTT
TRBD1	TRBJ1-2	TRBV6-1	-	CASSDETGSGHYGYTF	TGTGCCAGCAGTGACGAGACAGGGTCGGGGCACTATGGCTACACCTTC
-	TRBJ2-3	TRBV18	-	CASSPGISQNTDTQYF	TGTGCCAGCTCACCCGGGATCTCGCAAAACACAGATACGCAGTATTTT
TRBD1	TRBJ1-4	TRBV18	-	CATQGGEGEKLFF	TGTGCCACTCAAGGGGGCGAGGGTGAAAAACTGTTTTTT
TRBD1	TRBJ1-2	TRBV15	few	CATSRDLLDRDSYGYTF	TGTGCCACCAGCAGAGATCTTCTCGACAGGGACTCCTATGGCTACACCTTC
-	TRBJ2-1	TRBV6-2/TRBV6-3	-	CASSWQGNEQFF	TGTGCCAGCAGTTGGCAGGGTAATGAGCAGTTCTTC
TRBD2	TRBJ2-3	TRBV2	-	CASSPRTSGGSDTQYF	TGTGCCAGCAGTCCCAGGACTAGCGGCGGGTCAGATACGCAGTATTTT
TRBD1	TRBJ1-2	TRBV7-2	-	CASSSLDREDGYTF	TGTGCCAGCAGCTCCTTGGACAGGGAGGATGGCTACACCTTC
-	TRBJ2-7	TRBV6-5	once	CASRPDIISYEQYF	TGTGCCAGCAGACCCGACATCATCTCCTACGAGCAGTACTTC
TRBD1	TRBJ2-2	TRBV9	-	CASSAGTANTGELFF	TGTGCCAGCAGCGCCGGGACAGCGAACACCGGGGAGCTGTTTTTT
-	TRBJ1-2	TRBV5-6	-	CASSFPTDPNYGYTF	TGTGCCAGCAGCTTCCCCACAGACCCTAACTATGGCTACACCTTC
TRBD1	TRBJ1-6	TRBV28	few	CASSPGQGRSPLHF	TGTGCCAGCAGCCCGGGACAGGGGAGATCACCCCTCCACTTT
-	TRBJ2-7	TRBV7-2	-	CASSFRDTSYEQYF	TGTGCCAGCAGCTTCCGGGACACCTCCTACGAGCAGTACTTC
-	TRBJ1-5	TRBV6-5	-	CASGRTSQPQHF	TGTGCCAGCGGGAGGACGTCCCAGCCCCAGCATTTT
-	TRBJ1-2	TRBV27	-	CASRGQMTASKGYTF	TGTGCCAGCAGGGGGCAGATGACCGCCAGCAAAGGCTACACCTTC
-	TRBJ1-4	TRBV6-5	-	CASRPGPPAKEKLFF	TGTGCCAGCAGACCCGGCCCCCCAGCGAAGGAAAAACTGTTTTTT
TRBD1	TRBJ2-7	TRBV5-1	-	CASSLGQTGGAYEQYF	TGCGCCAGCAGCTTGGGCCAGACAGGGGGCGCGTACGAGCAGTACTTC
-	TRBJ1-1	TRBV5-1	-	CASSLSQGTLNTEAFF	TGCGCCAGCAGCTTGAGCCAGGGGACCCTGAACACTGAAGCTTTCTTT
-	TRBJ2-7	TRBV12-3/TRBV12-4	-	CASSPTGLHEQYF	TGTGCCAGCAGTCCGACAGGTCTCCACGAGCAGTACTTC
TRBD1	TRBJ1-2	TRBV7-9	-	CASSTDRQLPYGYTF	TGTGCCAGCAGCACGGACAGGCAACTCCCCTATGGCTACACCTTC
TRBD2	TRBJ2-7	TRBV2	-	CASSEVTSGTYEQYF	TGTGCCAGCAGTGAAGTAACTAGCGGGACCTACGAGCAGTACTTC
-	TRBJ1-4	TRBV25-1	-	CASKGQGSEKLFF	TGTGCCAGCAAAGGGCAGGGGAGTGAAAAACTGTTTTTT
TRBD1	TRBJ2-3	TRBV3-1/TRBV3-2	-	CASSQDRGTWTDTQYF	TGTGCCAGCAGCCAAGACAGGGGGACATGGACAGATACGCAGTATTTT
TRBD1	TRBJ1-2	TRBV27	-	CASRTQGANYGYTF	TGTGCCAGCAGAACACAGGGGGCTAACTATGGCTACACCTTC
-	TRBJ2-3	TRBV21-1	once	CASSKEEYRGADTQYF	TGTGCCAGCAGCAAAGAAGAGTACAGGGGCGCAGATACGCAGTATTTT
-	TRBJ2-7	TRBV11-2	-	CASSLQGGTDVVEQYF	TGTGCCAGCAGCTTACAAGGAGGGACTGACGTTGTCGAGCAGTACTTC
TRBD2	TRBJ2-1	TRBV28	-	CASSFSGTPPNEQFF	TGTGCCAGCAGTTTTAGCGGGACTCCCCCAAATGAGCAGTTCTTC
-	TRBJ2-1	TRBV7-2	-	CASSFTAYNEQFF	TGTGCCAGCAGCTTTACAGCCTACAATGAGCAGTTCTTC
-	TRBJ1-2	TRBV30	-	CAWSSGQTNYGYTF	TGTGCCTGGAGTTCTGGACAAACTAACTATGGCTACACCTTC
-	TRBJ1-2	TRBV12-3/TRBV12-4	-	CASSLQGRLGYTF	TGTGCCAGCAGTCTACAGGGTAGGCTTGGCTACACCTTC
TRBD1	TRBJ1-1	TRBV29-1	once	CSVDGQGGTEAFF	TGCAGCGTTGATGGACAGGGTGGCACTGAAGCTTTCTTT
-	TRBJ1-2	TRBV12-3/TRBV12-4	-	CASSRGFNYGYTF	TGTGCCAGCAGCCGGGGATTCAACTATGGCTACACCTTC
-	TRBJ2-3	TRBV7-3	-	CASSLIPEGDTQYF	TGTGCCAGCAGCTTAATACCCGAGGGAGATACGCAGTATTTT
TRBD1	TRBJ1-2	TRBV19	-	CASSPVGQGYGYTF	TGTGCCAGTAGTCCGGTAGGACAGGGGTATGGCTACACCTTC
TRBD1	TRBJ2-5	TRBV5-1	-	CASSRDRGEETQYF	TGCGCCAGCAGCCGGGACAGGGGTGAGGAGACCCAGTACTTC
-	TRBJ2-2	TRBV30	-	CAWSPGVSGELFF	TGTGCCTGGAGTCCAGGGGTCAGCGGGGAGCTGTTTTTT
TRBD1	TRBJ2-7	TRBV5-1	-	CASSFGGTGTYEQYF	TGCGCCAGCAGCTTCGGCGGGACAGGGACCTACGAGCAGTACTTC
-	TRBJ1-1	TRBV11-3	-	CASSFRTKNTEAFF	TGTGCCAGCAGCTTCAGGACAAAGAACACTGAAGCTTTCTTT
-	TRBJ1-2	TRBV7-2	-	CASSSQGIKLGGYTF	TGTGCCAGCAGCTCACAGGGAATAAAATTGGGCGGCTACACCTTC
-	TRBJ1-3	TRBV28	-	CASSLKGAGNTIYF	TGTGCCAGCAGTTTAAAGGGGGCTGGAAACACCATATATTTT
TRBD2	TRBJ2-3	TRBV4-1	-	CASSPDGGGITDTQYF	TGCGCCAGCAGCCCAGATGGGGGGGGGATCACAGATACGCAGTATTTT
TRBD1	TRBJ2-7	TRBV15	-	CATSRDWGTEYEQYF	TGTGCCACCAGCAGAGATTGGGGGACAGAATACGAGCAGTACTTC
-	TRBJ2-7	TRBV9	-	CASSVSAASSYEQYF	TGTGCCAGCAGCGTATCCGCGGCGAGCTCCTACGAGCAGTACTTC
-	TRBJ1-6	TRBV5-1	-	CASSLASSDNSPLHF	TGCGCCAGCAGCTTGGCATCTAGTGATAATTCACCCCTCCACTTT